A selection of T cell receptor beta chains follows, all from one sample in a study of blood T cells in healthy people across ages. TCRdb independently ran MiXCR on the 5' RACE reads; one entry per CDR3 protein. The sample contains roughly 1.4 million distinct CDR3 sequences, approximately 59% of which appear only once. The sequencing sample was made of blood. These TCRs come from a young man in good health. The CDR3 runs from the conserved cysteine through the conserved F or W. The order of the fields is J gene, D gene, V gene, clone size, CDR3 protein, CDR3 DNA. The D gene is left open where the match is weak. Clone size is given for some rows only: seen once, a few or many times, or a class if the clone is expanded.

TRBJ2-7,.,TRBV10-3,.,CAIRGRAIDEQYF,TGTGCCATCAGAGGCAGGGCTATCGACGAGCAGTACTTC
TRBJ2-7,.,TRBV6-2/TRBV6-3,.,CASTAQAYEQYF,TGTGCCAGCACGGCACAGGCCTACGAGCAGTACTTC
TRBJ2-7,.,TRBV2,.,CASSLGLGPNEQYF,TGTGCCAGCAGCCTAGGGTTGGGTCCGAACGAGCAGTACTTC
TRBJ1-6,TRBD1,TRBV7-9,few,CASSHPQGAHSPLHF,TGTGCCAGCAGCCATCCACAGGGGGCTCATTCACCCCTCCACTTT
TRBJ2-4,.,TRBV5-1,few,CASPRGDESAGIQYF,TGCGCCAGCCCCAGGGGTGACGAATCCGCAGGCATTCAGTACTTC
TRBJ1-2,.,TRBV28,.,CASSSWEMAYGYTF,TGTGCCAGCAGTTCTTGGGAGATGGCCTATGGCTACACCTTC
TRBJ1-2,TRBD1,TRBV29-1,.,CSVEVTGGDYGYTF,TGCAGCGTTGAAGTCACAGGGGGTGACTATGGCTACACCTTC
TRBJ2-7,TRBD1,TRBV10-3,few,CAISERDRYEQYF,TGTGCCATCAGTGAGCGGGACAGATACGAGCAGTACTTC
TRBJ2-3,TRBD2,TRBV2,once,CASSELRGETDTQYF,TGTGCCAGCAGTGAGCTCCGGGGGGAAACAGATACGCAGTATTTT
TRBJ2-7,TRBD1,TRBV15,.,CATSRVGDSPGGGEQYF,TGTGCCACCAGCAGAGTAGGGGACAGCCCCGGAGGTGGAGAGCAGTACTTC
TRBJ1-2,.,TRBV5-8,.,CASSSRLLSAYGYTF,TGTGCCAGCAGCTCCCGACTGTTGTCTGCCTATGGCTACACCTTC
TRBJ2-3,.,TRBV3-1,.,CASSQDVTGRPDTQYF,TGTGCCAGCAGCCAAGACGTAACAGGGAGACCAGATACGCAGTATTTT
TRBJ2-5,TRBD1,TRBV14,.,CASSHWDRGKETQYF,TGTGCCAGCAGCCATTGGGACAGGGGGAAAGAGACCCAGTACTTC
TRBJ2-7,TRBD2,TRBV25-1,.,CASKLAGGREQYF,TGTGCCAGCAAGCTAGCGGGAGGGAGGGAGCAGTACTTC
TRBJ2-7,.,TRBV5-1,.,CASSFGGNLNEQYF,TGCGCCAGCAGCTTTGGAGGGAACCTCAACGAGCAGTACTTC
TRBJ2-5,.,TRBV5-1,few,CASRGIQETQYF,TGCGCCAGCAGAGGTATTCAAGAGACCCAGTACTTC
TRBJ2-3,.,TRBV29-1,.,CSVAGYYTDTQYF,TGCAGCGTTGCCGGATACTACACAGATACGCAGTATTTT
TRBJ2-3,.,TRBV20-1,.,CSARDPASTDTQYF,TGCAGTGCTCGGGACCCGGCCAGCACAGATACGCAGTATTTT
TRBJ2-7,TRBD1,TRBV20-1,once,CSAGTGYDEQYF,TGCAGTGCTGGGACAGGGTACGACGAGCAGTACTTC
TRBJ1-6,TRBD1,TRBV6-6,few,CASSPLRDRGNSPLHF,TGTGCCAGCAGTCCTCTCCGGGACAGGGGCAATTCACCCCTCCACTTT
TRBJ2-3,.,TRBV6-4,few,CASSAGDSSTDTQYF,TGTGCCAGCAGTGCGGGGGACTCCTCCACAGATACGCAGTATTTT
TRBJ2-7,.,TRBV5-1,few,CASSWTGTSYEQYF,TGCGCCAGCAGCTGGACCGGGACCTCCTACGAGCAGTACTTC
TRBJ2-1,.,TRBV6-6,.,CASSYTGSASYNEQFF,TGTGCCAGCAGTTACACGGGATCGGCCTCCTACAATGAGCAGTTCTTC
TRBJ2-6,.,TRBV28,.,CASSFWGGGANVLTF,TGTGCCAGCAGTTTTTGGGGTGGAGGGGCCAACGTCCTGACTTTC
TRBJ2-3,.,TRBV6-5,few,CASSYSEGAPDTQYF,TGTGCCAGCAGTTACTCGGAGGGCGCTCCAGATACGCAGTATTTT
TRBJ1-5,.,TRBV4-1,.,CASSQDSGVDQPQHF,TGCGCCAGCAGCCAAGATTCCGGGGTGGATCAGCCCCAGCATTTT
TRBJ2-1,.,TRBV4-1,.,CASSQNTGEQFF,TGCGCCAGCAGCCAGAACACGGGTGAGCAGTTCTTC
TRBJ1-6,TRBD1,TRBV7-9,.,CASSLVRGSHYNSPLHF,TGTGCCAGCAGCTTAGTCAGGGGGAGCCACTATAATTCACCCCTCCACTTT
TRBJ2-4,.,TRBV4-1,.,CASSQGRAIDKNIQYF,TGCGCCAGCAGCCAAGGGCGGGCTATCGACAAAAACATTCAGTACTTC
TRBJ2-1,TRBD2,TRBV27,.,CASSIKTSGNYNEQFF,TGTGCCAGCAGTATAAAGACTAGCGGGAACTACAATGAGCAGTTCTTC
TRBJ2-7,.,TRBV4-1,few,CASSQDFDYEQYF,TGCGCCAGCAGCCAAGACTTCGACTACGAGCAGTACTTC
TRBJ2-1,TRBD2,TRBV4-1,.,CASSQVTSGANEQFF,TGCGCCAGCAGCCAAGTAACTAGCGGGGCCAATGAGCAGTTCTTC
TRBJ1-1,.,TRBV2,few,CASSRRQMNTEAFF,TGTGCCAGCAGCAGGCGGCAGATGAACACTGAAGCTTTCTTT
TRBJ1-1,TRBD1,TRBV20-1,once,CSTTGMLNTEAFF,TGCAGTACGACAGGGATGTTGAACACTGAAGCTTTCTTT
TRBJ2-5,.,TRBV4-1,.,CASSFTAYQETQYF,TGCGCCAGCAGCTTTACGGCGTACCAAGAGACCCAGTACTTC
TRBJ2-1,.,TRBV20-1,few,CSARAQTSFSHNEQFF,TGCAGTGCTAGAGCGCAGACTAGTTTTTCCCACAATGAGCAGTTCTTC
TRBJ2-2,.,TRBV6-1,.,CASSERFRGGELFF,TGTGCCAGCAGTGAACGGTTTAGGGGGGGGGAGCTGTTTTTT
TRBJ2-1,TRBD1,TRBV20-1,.,CSARTPDRVKEQFF,TGCAGTGCTAGGACCCCGGACAGGGTAAAGGAGCAGTTCTTC
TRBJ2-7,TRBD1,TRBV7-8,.,CASSARDRGYSEQYF,TGTGCCAGCAGCGCCCGGGACAGGGGTTATTCCGAGCAGTACTTC
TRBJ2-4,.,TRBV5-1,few,CASSSELGGPKKGIQYF,TGCGCCAGCAGCTCAGAGCTAGGGGGACCCAAAAAGGGCATTCAGTACTTC
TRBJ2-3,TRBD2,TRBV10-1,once,CASSGTSGSLDTQYF,TGCGCCAGCAGCGGGACTAGCGGGAGTTTGGATACGCAGTATTTT
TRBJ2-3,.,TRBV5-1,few,CASSFVTGTGTDTQYF,TGCGCCAGCAGCTTTGTAACCGGGACTGGCACAGATACGCAGTATTTT
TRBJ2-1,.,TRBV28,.,CASRLAYNEQFF,TGTGCCAGCAGACTTGCGTACAATGAGCAGTTCTTC
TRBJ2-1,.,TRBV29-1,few,CSVGKLIGDEQFF,TGCAGCGTAGGGAAACTGATCGGGGATGAGCAGTTCTTC